This TCR beta chain was captured in a study of blood T cell repertoires in COVID-19. Clones were sequenced by immunoSEQ multiplex PCR, and TCRdb holds only the in-frame ones, with some missing. This sample has 130,000 or so clones; roughly four fifths occur once, and the top ten carry 9% to 15%. This TCR was recovered from a woman in her sixties with acute or convalescent COVID-19. The specimen sequenced was peripheral blood.

CDR3 sequence reads: CASSPGGQGATNEKLFF. CDR3 nucleotides: TGTGCCAGCAGCCCAGGGGGGCAGGGTGCGACTAATGAAAAACTGTTTTTT. The V and J genes are TRBV3-1 (or the pseudogene TRBV3-2) and TRBJ1-4; 7 positions match TRBD1. V dropped 4 bases and J dropped 2; count of bases not matched to a gene: 10. Germline lookup yields CDR1 LGHDT and CDR2 YNNKEL (reference sequence). The CDR3 length is 17 residues.